This entry features one TCR beta chain sequence. These data originate in a study of blood T cell repertoires in COVID-19. Clones were sequenced by immunoSEQ multiplex PCR, and TCRdb holds only the in-frame ones, with some missing. The sample contains about 200,000 clones, 65% to 90% of which appear only once. This TCR was recovered from an older woman with COVID-19, enrolled during active disease. The source material was peripheral blood.

CDR3 in amino acids: CASSPGEPGNTIYF. The CDR3 DNA follows: TGTGCCAGCAGCCCAGGGGAGCCTGGAAACACCATATATTTT. This chain connects TRBV6-5 to TRBJ1-3; D perhaps matches TRBD1 (6 bases). This CDR3 spans 14 amino acids. Germline V CDR1 and CDR2: MNHEY, SVGAGI. V dropped 6 bases and J dropped 2 bases, with 11 bases sitting between them.